The rows below give T cell receptor beta chains drawn from one sample of a study of cytomegalovirus exposure and HLA in healthy donors. Assay used: immunoSEQ multiplex PCR; TCRdb lists only in-frame clones, some missing. The sample contains approximately 88,000 clones, roughly 80% of which appear only once. The sample comprised PBMCs. The receptor source for this set is a man aged 45 to 65 in good health and CMV-seropositive. The CDR3 runs from the conserved cysteine through the conserved F or W. D genes are given only for firm matches. The size field is filled for only some rows; it gives once, few, many or a size class.

d_call	j_call	clone_size	v_call	cdr3_aa	cdr3_nt
NA	TRBJ1-1	NA	TRBV7-2	CASSPGWLMNTEAFF	TGTGCCAGCAGCCCGGGATGGCTAATGAACACTGAAGCTTTCTTT
TRBD1	TRBJ2-7	NA	TRBV5-1	CASSIQGANEQYF	TGCGCCAGCAGCATACAGGGGGCGAACGAGCAGTACTTC
NA	TRBJ1-1	NA	TRBV28	CATVRGFITEAFF	TGTGCCACGGTCAGGGGATTTATCACTGAAGCTTTCTTT
NA	TRBJ2-3	NA	TRBV23-1	CASSRKDKDTDTQYF	TGCGCCAGCAGTCGTAAGGACAAGGACACAGATACGCAGTATTTT
NA	TRBJ2-3	NA	TRBV7-3	CATGSTDTQYF	TGTGCCACCGGGAGCACAGATACGCAGTATTTT
NA	TRBJ1-4	NA	TRBV10-3	CAISEAGTNEKLFF	TGTGCCATCAGTGAAGCGGGAACTAATGAAAAACTGTTTTTT
TRBD2	TRBJ2-1	NA	TRBV10-3	CAISGGLEGNEQFF	TGTGCCATCAGTGGGGGACTAGAAGGCAATGAGCAGTTCTTC
TRBD1	TRBJ1-5	NA	TRBV7-9	CASSLGGTVPGSGQPQNF	TGTGCCAGCAGCTTAGGGGGGACAGTCCCTGGCTCGGGACAGCCCCAGAATTTT
NA	TRBJ2-5	NA	TRBV7-7	CASSRRLGAPETQYF	TGTGCTAGCAGCCGAAGGCTAGGGGCACCCGAGACCCAGTACTTC
NA	TRBJ1-4	NA	TRBV6-6	CASRNRDSIEKLFF	TGTGCCAGCAGGAACCGGGACTCGATTGAAAAACTGTTTTTT
NA	TRBJ2-2	NA	TRBV5-1	CASSPNGQNTGELFF	TGCGCCAGCAGCCCTAACGGACAGAACACCGGGGAGCTGTTTTTT
TRBD1	TRBJ1-2	NA	TRBV5-1	CASSPTGTGNEPDGYPF	TGCGCCAGCAGCCCGACCGGGACAGGGAATGAACCGGATGGCTACCCCTTC
NA	TRBJ1-5	NA	TRBV7-7	CASSLGPGGVQPQHF	TGTGCTAGCAGCTTGGGACCGGGGGGGGTTCAGCCCCAGCATTTT
TRBD1	TRBJ2-1	NA	TRBV5-1	CASSFSLGQDLREQFF	TGCGCCAGCAGCTTCTCCCTGGGACAGGACCTCCGTGAGCAGTTCTTC
NA	TRBJ2-1	NA	TRBV6-1	CASSPQGNEQFF	TGTGCCAGCAGTCCCCAGGGAAATGAGCAGTTCTTC
NA	TRBJ2-7	NA	TRBV6-5	CASSRGYEQYF	TGTGCCAGCTCCAGGGGCTACGAGCAGTACTTC
TRBD1	TRBJ1-4	NA	TRBV29-1	CSVVGGYNEKLFF	TGCAGCGTTGTAGGGGGCTATAATGAAAAACTGTTTTTT
TRBD1	TRBJ1-3	once	TRBV30	CAWSALTGGRGNAIYF	TGTGCCTGGAGTGCCCTGACAGGGGGCAGGGGAAACGCCATATATTTT
TRBD2	TRBJ2-1	few	TRBV15	CATSRDLELAGVEQFF	TGTGCCACCAGCAGAGATTTAGAGCTAGCGGGGGTCGAGCAGTTCTTC
NA	TRBJ1-2	NA	TRBV5-6	CASSLRTVTWEGYPF	TGTGCCAGCAGCCTCCGGACAGTGACTTGGGAGGGCTACCCCTTC
NA	TRBJ2-7	NA	TRBV5-6	CASSTTLSSYEQYF	TGTGCCAGCAGCACGACATTGAGCTCCTACGAGCAGTACTTC
NA	TRBJ2-4	NA	TRBV30	CAWSVRGGNIQYF	TGTGCCTGGAGTGTACGAGGGGGAAACATTCAGTACTTC
NA	TRBJ1-4	NA	TRBV4-1	CASSQDGRAGEEKLFF	TGCGCCAGCAGCCAAGACGGTAGGGCAGGGGAAGAAAAACTGTTTTTT
NA	TRBJ1-4	once	TRBV5-1	CASSLSATNEKLFF	TGCGCCAGCAGCTTGTCAGCAACTAATGAAAAACTGTTTTTT
NA	TRBJ1-4	few	TRBV7-9	CSSSLEAQAGLFF	TGTTCCAGCAGCTTAGAAGCCCAGGCGGGACTGTTTTTT
TRBD1	TRBJ2-1	NA	TRBV7-2	CASSQDRGRNEQFF	TGTGCCAGCAGCCAGGACAGGGGGCGGAATGAGCAGTTCTTC
TRBD2	TRBJ2-1	once	TRBV7-2	CASSPSGGSSYNEQFF	TGTGCCAGCAGCCCTAGCGGGGGGAGCTCCTACAATGAGCAGTTCTTC
NA	TRBJ1-2	NA	TRBV7-2	CASSTRDRYGYTF	TGTGCCAGCAGCACCAGAGACAGATATGGCTACACCTTC
TRBD1	TRBJ1-2	NA	TRBV2	CASSRGQANYGYTF	TGTGCCAGCAGTCGCGGACAGGCGAACTATGGCTACACCTTC
TRBD1	TRBJ2-1	NA	TRBV5-1	CASSFETGKSEQFF	TGCGCCAGCAGCTTCGAGACAGGGAAAAGTGAGCAGTTCTTC
NA	TRBJ1-2	NA	TRBV9	CASSPRQGPANYGYTF	TGTGCCAGCAGCCCACGGCAGGGCCCAGCTAACTATGGCTACACCTTC
TRBD1	TRBJ1-5	NA	TRBV6-1	CASSFDRDQPQNF	TGTGCCAGCAGTTTCGACAGGGACCAGCCCCAGAATTTT
TRBD2	TRBJ2-2	NA	TRBV6-5	CASSYELAGAGELFF	TGTGCCAGCAGTTACGAACTAGCGGGGGCCGGGGAGCTGTTTTTT
NA	TRBJ1-2	once	TRBV7-9	CASRKTDRPYGYPF	TGTGCCAGCAGGAAAACAGACAGACCCTATGGCTACCCCTTC
TRBD2	TRBJ2-2	medium-sized	TRBV15	CATSRDGSSGNTGELFF	TGTGCCACCAGCAGAGACGGTTCTAGCGGGAACACCGGGGAGCTGTTTTTT
NA	TRBJ2-2	NA	TRBV19	CASSTQAGVAGELFF	TGTGCCAGTAGTACTCAAGCAGGGGTGGCCGGGGAGCTGTTTTTT
TRBD1	TRBJ2-1	NA	TRBV5-6	CASSPTLQGAASYNEQFF	TGTGCCAGCAGCCCTACCCTCCAGGGGGCAGCCTCCTACAATGAGCAGTTCTTC
NA	TRBJ1-2	few	TRBV29-1	CSVEGQGFGYTF	TGCAGCGTTGAAGGGCAGGGATTTGGCTACACCTTC
NA	TRBJ2-4	NA	TRBV19	CASSSTGTENIQYF	TGTGCCAGTAGTTCCACAGGGACGGAAAACATTCAGTACTTC
TRBD2	TRBJ2-1	once	TRBV6-6	CASSYSSLAGGDEQFF	TGTGCCAGCAGTTACTCTTCACTAGCGGGGGGGGATGAGCAGTTCTTC
NA	TRBJ2-3	few	TRBV7-9	CASSSEGDTQYF	TGTGCCAGCAGCTCCGAGGGAGATACGCAGTATTTT
NA	TRBJ2-1	NA	TRBV7-7	CASSPGAGLYNEQFF	TGTGCCAGCAGCCCCGGGGCGGGGCTATACAATGAGCAGTTCTTC
NA	TRBJ1-2	few	TRBV18	CASSTRRAGLEGYTF	TGTGCCAGCTCAACGCGGCGGGCAGGCTTGGAGGGCTACACCTTC
NA	TRBJ2-5	NA	TRBV7-3	CASSSSPRETQYF	TGTGCCAGCAGCTCCTCGCCGAGAGAGACCCAGTACTTC
NA	TRBJ2-7	NA	TRBV7-8	CASSPMTGSEGYEQYF	TGTGCCAGCAGCCCAATGACAGGTTCAGAGGGCTACGAGCAGTACTTC
NA	TRBJ1-5	NA	TRBV30	CAWRAGGNQPQHF	TGTGCCTGGAGGGCGGGGGGTAACCAGCCCCAGCATTTT
TRBD1	TRBJ1-4	NA	TRBV30	CASNRGANEKLFF	TGTGCCTCCAACAGGGGAGCTAATGAAAAACTGTTTTTT
NA	TRBJ1-1	NA	TRBV19	CASSIEEGRNTEAFF	TGTGCCAGTAGTATAGAGGAAGGGAGGAACACTGAAGCTTTCTTT
NA	TRBJ1-4	few	TRBV13	CASSLGVSRSGEKLFF	TGTGCCAGCAGCTTAGGGGTGAGTCGTTCGGGTGAAAAACTGTTTTTT
NA	TRBJ2-3	few	TRBV5-6	CASSLTRGGDTQYF	TGTGCCAGCAGCTTGACCAGGGGAGGGGATACGCAGTATTTT
TRBD1	TRBJ1-1	NA	TRBV7-3	CASSPGQLSAEAFF	TGTGCCAGCAGCCCGGGACAGCTCTCGGCTGAAGCTTTCTTT
NA	TRBJ2-3	NA	TRBV5-1	CASSLGWSGAREDTQYF	TGCGCCAGCAGCTTGGGTTGGTCAGGGGCACGAGAAGATACGCAGTATTTT